This T cell receptor (beta chain) was obtained from a study of blood T cells in healthy people across ages. This CDR3 is 17 amino acids long. In germline, CDR1 is MDHEN, CDR2 SYDVKM. Trimming stripped 6 bases from V and 1 base from J, with 19 bases between. A J-beta primer mix and a sample-barcoded 5' primer were used in a second PCR of roughly 7 to 12 cycles. TCRdb ran MiXCR on the 5' RACE reads and lists one entry per CDR3 protein. The profile shows 1.5 million to 2 million distinct CDR3 sequences, roughly 30% of them singletons. J is TRBJ1-5 and V is TRBV28; TRBD1 might be the D (5 bases). The specimen sequenced was blood. This clonotype was sampled from a woman in her 30s in good health. Written as DNA, the CDR3 is TGTGCCAGCAGCGTGGCATTTGGACAAAGGAGCAATCAGCCCCAGCATTTT. Its translation: CASSVAFGQRSNQPQHF.